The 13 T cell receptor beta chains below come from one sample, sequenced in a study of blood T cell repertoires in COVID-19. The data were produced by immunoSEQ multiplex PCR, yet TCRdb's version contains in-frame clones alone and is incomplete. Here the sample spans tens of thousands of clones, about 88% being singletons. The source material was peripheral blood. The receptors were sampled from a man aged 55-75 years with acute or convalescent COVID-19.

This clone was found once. As DNA, the CDR3 is TGTGCCAGCAGTGGTCGACTAGTAACTGGGGCCAACGTCCTGACTTTC. This translates into CASSGRLVTGANVLTF. The V and J genes are TRBV6-1 and TRBJ2-6, with a weak D call TRBD2 (6 bases). The germline gives CDR1 MNHNS, CDR2 SASEGT. The V end lost 4 bases, the J end lost 2 bases, and 12 bases lay between the germline ends. This CDR3 region has 16 residues.

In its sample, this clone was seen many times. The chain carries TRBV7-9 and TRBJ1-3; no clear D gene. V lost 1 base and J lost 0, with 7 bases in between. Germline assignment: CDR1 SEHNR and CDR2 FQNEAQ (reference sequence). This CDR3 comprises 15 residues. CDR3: CASSLDRGSGNTIYF. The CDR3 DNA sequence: TGTGCCAGCAGCTTAGATCGGGGCTCTGGAAACACCATATATTTT.

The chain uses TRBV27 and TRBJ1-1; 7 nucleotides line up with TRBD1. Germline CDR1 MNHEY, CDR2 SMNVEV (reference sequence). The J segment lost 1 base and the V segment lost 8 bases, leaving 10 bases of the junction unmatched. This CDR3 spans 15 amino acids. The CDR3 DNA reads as TGTGCCAGCCGGGACAGAGGCGGCGGGAACACTGAAGCTTTCTTT. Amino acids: CASRDRGGGNTEAFF.

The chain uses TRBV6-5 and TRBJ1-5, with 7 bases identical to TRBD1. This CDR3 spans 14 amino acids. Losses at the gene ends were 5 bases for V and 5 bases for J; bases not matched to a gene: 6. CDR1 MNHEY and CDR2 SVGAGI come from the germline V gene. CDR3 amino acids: CASSRQGKDQPQHF. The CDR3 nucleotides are TGTGCCAGCAGTAGACAGGGTAAAGATCAGCCCCAGCATTTT.

The CDR3 here is CASSQRSYEQYF. The CDR3 DNA sequence: TGTGCCAGCAGCCAGCGCTCCTACGAGCAGTACTTC. This chain uses TRBV3-1 (or the pseudogene TRBV3-2) with TRBJ2-7; D is unclear. Per germline, CDR1 LGHDT and CDR2 YNNKEL (reference sequence). The V end lost 3 bases, the J end lost 0 bases, and 3 bases lay between the germline ends. CDR3 length: 12 amino acids.

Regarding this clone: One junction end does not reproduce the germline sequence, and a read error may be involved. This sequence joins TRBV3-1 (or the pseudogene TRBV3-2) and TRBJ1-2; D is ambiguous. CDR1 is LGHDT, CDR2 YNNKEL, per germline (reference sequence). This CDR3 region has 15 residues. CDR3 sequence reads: CASNQDRLGGRGYTF. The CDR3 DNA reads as TGTGCCAGCAACCAAGACCGGTTGGGAGGGAGGGGCTACACCTTC.

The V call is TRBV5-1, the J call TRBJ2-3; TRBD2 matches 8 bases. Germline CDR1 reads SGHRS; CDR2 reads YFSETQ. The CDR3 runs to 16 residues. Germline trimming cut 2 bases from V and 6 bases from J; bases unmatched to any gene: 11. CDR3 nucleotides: TGCGCCAGCAGCTTCGTCGCGGGGGGCACACCGGATACGCAGTATTTT. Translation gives CASSFVAGGTPDTQYF. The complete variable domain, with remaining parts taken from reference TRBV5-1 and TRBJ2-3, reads KAGVTQTPRYLIKTRGQQVTLSCSPISGHRSVSWYQQTPGQGLQFLFEYFSETQRNKGNFPGRFSGRQFSNSRSEMNVSTLELGDSALYLCASSFVAGGTPDTQYFGPGTRLTVL.

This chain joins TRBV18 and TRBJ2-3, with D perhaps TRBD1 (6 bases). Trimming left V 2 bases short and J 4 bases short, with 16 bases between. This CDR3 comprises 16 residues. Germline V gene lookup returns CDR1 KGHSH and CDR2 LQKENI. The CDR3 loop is CASSPRRGIGADTQYF. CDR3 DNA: TGTGCCAGCTCACCAAGAAGGGGGATCGGGGCAGATACGCAGTATTTT.

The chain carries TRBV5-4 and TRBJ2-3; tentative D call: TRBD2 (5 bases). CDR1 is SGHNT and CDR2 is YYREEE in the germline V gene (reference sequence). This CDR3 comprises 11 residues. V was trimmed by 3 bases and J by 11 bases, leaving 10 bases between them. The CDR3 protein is CASSYGLLQYF. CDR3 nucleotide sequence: TGTGCCAGCAGCTATGGACTGCTGCAGTATTTT. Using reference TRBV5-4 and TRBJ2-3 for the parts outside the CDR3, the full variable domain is ETGVTQSPTHLIKTRGQQVTLRCSSQSGHNTVSWYQQALGQGPQFIFQYYREEENGRGNFPPRFSGLQFPNYSSELNVNALELDDSALYLCASSYGLLQYFGPGTRLTVL.

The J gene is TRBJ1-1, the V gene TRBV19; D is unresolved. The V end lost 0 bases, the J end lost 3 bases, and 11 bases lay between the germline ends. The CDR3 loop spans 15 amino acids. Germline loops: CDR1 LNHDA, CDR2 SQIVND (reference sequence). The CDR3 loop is CASSIESSRDTEAFF. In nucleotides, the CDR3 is TGTGCCAGTAGTATAGAGTCCTCGAGGGACACTGAAGCTTTCTTT.

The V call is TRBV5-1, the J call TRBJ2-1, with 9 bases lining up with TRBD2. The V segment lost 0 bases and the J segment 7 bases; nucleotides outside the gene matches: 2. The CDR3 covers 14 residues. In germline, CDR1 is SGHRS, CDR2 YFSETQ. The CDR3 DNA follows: TGCGCCAGCAGCTTGGGCGGGGGGGCGAATGAGCAGTTCTTC. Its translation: CASSLGGGANEQFF.

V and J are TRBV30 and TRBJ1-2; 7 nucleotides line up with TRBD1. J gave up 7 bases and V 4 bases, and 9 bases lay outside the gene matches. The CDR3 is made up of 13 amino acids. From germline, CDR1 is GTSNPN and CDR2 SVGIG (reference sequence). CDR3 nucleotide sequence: TGTGCCTGGACAAGGGAGACAGGGCTTGGCTACACCTTC. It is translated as CAWTRETGLGYTF.

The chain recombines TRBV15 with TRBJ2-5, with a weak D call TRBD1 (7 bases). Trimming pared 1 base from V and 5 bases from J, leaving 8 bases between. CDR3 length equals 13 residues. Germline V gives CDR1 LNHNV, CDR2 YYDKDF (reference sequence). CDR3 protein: CATSRAGGETQYF. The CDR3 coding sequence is TGTGCCACCAGCAGAGCAGGGGGGGAGACCCAGTACTTC.